This entry lists 10 T cell receptor beta chains sequenced from one sample in a study of tumor and adjacent non-tumor tissue in lung cancer. The template was RNA from unsorted bulk tissue. The library came from three nested PCR rounds adapted from ARM-PCR protocols. TCRdb itself ran the multiplex PCR reads through MiXCR, one entry per CDR3 protein. The repertoire holds some 93,000 distinct CDR3 sequences, with approximately 65% as singletons. The specimen was lung tumor tissue. These TCRs come from a man in his sixties with non-small cell lung cancer.

A word on this clonotype: A much larger clone lies one base from this, so it may be a read error. V is TRBV20-1 and J is TRBJ1-6; D gene ambiguous. The CDR3 consists of 13 residues. Germline CDR1 reads DFQATT; CDR2 reads SNEGSKA (reference sequence). DNA for the CDR3: TGCAGTGCTAGAGAAACAGTCAATTCACTCCTCCACTTT. It is translated as CSARETVNSLLHF.

With regard to this clonotype: One end of the junction fails to match germline, which may point to a read error. This chain links TRBV11-3 with TRBJ2-1; 14 bases line up with TRBD2. The CDR3 runs 15 residues. The germline V gene encodes CDR1 SGHNT and CDR2 YENEEA. In nucleotides, the CDR3 is TGTCCCAGCAGTCACGGGACTAGCGGGAGCCATGAGCAGTCATTC. It is translated as CPSSHGTSGSHEQSF.

The chain combines TRBV2 with TRBJ2-1; D remains ambiguous. The CDR3 is made up of 13 amino acids. Germline-derived CDR1 and CDR2 are SNHLY and FYNNEI. V was cut by 5 bases and J by 4 bases, with 9 bases left in between. The chain's CDR3 is CASSYQLYNEQFF. For the CDR3, the DNA is TGTGCCAGCAGTTATCAGCTATACAATGAGCAGTTCTTC.

In its sample, this clonotype was seen a few times. One end of the junction does not line up with germline, which may come from a read error. The J gene is TRBJ2-3, the V gene TRBV5-1; D tentatively fits TRBD1 or TRBD2 (5 bases each). CDR1 and CDR2 from the germline V gene are SGHRS and YFSETQ. The length of the CDR3 is 16 residues. CDR3 DNA: TGCGCCAGCACCTTGGGGCTGGGGGACCTCACAGATACGCAGTATTTT. The encoded protein is CASTLGLGDLTDTQYF.

As concerns this clonotype: The junction shows a germline mismatch at one end, possibly a read error. The V and J genes are TRBV6-2 or TRBV6-3 and TRBJ1-5, with 9 bases lining up with TRBD1. This CDR3 spans 16 amino acids. The V gene's germline CDR1 is MNHEY and CDR2 SVGEGT. CDR3 in DNA: TGTGCCAACAGTTCAGACCGGGACAGGGCCGGGGAGCCCCAGCATTTT. This translates into CANSSDRDRAGEPQHF.

With regard to this clonotype: One junction end disagrees with the germline gene, perhaps due to a read error. This chain connects TRBV10-3 to TRBJ1-6; D is undetermined. Germline V CDR1 and CDR2: ENHRY, SYGVKD. The CDR3 sequence is 14 residues long. The CDR3 loop is CAISSTRDNSPLQF. The CDR3 nucleotides are TGCGCCATCAGCAGTACGCGAGATAATTCACCCCTCCAGTTT.

A word on this clonotype: At one end, the junction sequence differs from germline, possibly due to a read error. The V and J genes are TRBV28 and TRBJ2-1; perhaps TRBD2 as D (5 bases). CDR1 and CDR2 (germline): MDHEN, SYDVKM. This CDR3 is built from 16 residues. In nucleotides, the CDR3 is TGCGCCAGCAGTTTAGAGGGTGGGGTAGGGCTTAATGAGCACTTCTTC. Translated, it gives CASSLEGGVGLNEHFF.

The sample holds many counts of this clonotype. The J gene is TRBJ2-3, the V gene TRBV6-5, with TRBD2 matching 8 bases. The germline gives CDR1 MNHEY, CDR2 SVGAGI. This CDR3 comprises 17 residues. Trimming cost V 5 bases and J 2 bases; bases outside gene matches: 12. CDR3 loop: CASSAGGLTRNTDTQYF. The CDR3, as DNA: TGTGCCAGCAGTGCGGGGGGCCTCACTCGGAACACAGATACGCAGTATTTT.

The chain is built from TRBV5-6 and TRBJ2-5; no definite D call. Germline V gene data show CDR1 as SGHDT and CDR2 as YYEEEE. Trimming pared 6 bases from V and 1 base from J, leaving 19 bases between. This CDR3 region has 16 residues. As DNA, the CDR3 is TGTGCCAGCAACTTTTTGTTCCAGGTGGGCCAAGAGACCCAGTACTTC. It is translated as CASNFLFQVGQETQYF. The full variable domain, with the rest looked up from reference TRBV5-6 and TRBJ2-5, is DAGVTQSPTHLIKTRGQQVTLRCSPKSGHDTVSWYQQALGQGPQFIFQYYEEEERQRGNFPDRFSGHQFPNYSSELNVNALLLGDSALYLCASNFLFQVGQETQYFGPGTRLLVL.

With regard to this clonotype: One junction end disagrees with the germline gene, perhaps due to a read error. This chain joins TRBV29-1 and TRBJ2-1, with TRBD2 matching over 8 bases. This CDR3 contains 12 residues. Germline CDR1 reads SQVTM; CDR2 reads ANQGSEA. The CDR3 DNA reads as TGTAGCGCTGGACTAGCCCCCAATGAGCAGTTCTTC. This encodes CSAGLAPNEQFF.